This T cell receptor beta chain comes out of a study of OX40 agonist ivuxolimab in advanced cancers. Whole-study context: Three patients showed partial responses: one hepatocellular carcinoma and two cutaneous melanoma cases.

This clone was seen only once. The CDR3 has 16 amino acids. J lost 1 base, V lost 1 base, and 3 bases had no gene match. The germline CDR1 and CDR2 sequences are SGHTA and FQGNSA. TCRdb keeps only in-frame clones here, not all; method: immunoSEQ multiplex PCR. The sample has about 19,000 clones, about 90% seen once. The sequenced sample was CD4+ or CD8+ T cells sorted from blood, obtained in a trial of the OX40 agonist ivuxolimab. The TCR comes from an adult with an advanced solid tumor such as melanoma, head and neck, liver or kidney cancer. V and J are TRBV7-2 and TRBJ2-3; 9 bases match TRBD2. The CDR3 DNA reads as TGTGCCAGCAGCTTAGTGTTAGCGGGAGGCACAGATACGCAGTATTTT. Residues: CASSLVLAGGTDTQYF.